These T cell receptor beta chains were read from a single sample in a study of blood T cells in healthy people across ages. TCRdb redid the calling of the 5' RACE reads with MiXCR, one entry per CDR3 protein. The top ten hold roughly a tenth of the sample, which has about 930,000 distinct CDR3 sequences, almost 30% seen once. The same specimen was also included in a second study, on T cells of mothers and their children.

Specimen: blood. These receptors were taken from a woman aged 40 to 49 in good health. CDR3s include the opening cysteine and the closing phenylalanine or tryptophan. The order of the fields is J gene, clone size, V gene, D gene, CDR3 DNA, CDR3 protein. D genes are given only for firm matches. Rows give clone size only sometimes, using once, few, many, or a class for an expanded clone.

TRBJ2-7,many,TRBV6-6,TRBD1,TGTGCCAGCAGACCCGGGACAGGGGGCGAGCAGTACTTC,CASRPGTGGEQYF
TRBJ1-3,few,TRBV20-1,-,TGCAGTGCTAGACGGGGTATAGGAAACACCATATATTTT,CSARRGIGNTIYF
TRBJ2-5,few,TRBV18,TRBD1,TGTGCCAGCTCTCAAACCCAGGGGGCAGGAGAGACCCAGTACTTC,CASSQTQGAGETQYF
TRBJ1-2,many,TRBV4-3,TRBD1,TGCGCCAGCAGCACCCCGGGACAGGGGGCGGACTATGGCTACACCTTC,CASSTPGQGADYGYTF
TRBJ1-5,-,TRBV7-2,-,TGTGCCAGCAGCGGGTTGGCGGGTCAGCCCCAGCATTTT,CASSGLAGQPQHF
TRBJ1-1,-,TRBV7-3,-,TGTGCCGGCAGCTCGGACATAACAGGGGAAGCTTTCTTT,CAGSSDITGEAFF
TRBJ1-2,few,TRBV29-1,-,TGCAGCGTTGAAGATCCAGATTGGGGCAGCAAAAGCTATGGCTACACCTTC,CSVEDPDWGSKSYGYTF
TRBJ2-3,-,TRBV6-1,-,TGTGCCAGCAGTGATGGGGTTGGGGCAGATACGCAGTATTTT,CASSDGVGADTQYF
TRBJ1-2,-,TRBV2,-,TGTGCCAGCAGTCCCCGTTTTGGGAGAACCATCTATGGCTACACCTTC,CASSPRFGRTIYGYTF
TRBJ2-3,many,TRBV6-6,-,TGTGCCAGCAGCCTCCTAGACACCCTCACAGATACGCAGTATTTT,CASSLLDTLTDTQYF
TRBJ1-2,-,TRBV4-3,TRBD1,TGCGCCAGCAGCCAAAGGACAGGGTACTATGGCTACACCTTC,CASSQRTGYYGYTF